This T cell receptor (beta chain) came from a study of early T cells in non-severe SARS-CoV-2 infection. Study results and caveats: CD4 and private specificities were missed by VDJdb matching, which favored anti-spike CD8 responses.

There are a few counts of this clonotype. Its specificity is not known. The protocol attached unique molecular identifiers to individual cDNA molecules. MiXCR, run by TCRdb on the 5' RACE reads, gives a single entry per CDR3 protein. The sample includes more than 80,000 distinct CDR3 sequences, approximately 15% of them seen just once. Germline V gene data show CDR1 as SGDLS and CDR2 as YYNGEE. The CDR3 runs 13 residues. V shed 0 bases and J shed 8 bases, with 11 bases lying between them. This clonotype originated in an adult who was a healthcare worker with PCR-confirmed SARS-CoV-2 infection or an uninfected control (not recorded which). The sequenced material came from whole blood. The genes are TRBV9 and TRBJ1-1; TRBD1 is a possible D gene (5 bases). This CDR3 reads CASSVVGGSEAFF. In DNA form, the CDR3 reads TGTGCCAGCAGCGTAGTTGGGGGTAGCGAAGCTTTCTTT.